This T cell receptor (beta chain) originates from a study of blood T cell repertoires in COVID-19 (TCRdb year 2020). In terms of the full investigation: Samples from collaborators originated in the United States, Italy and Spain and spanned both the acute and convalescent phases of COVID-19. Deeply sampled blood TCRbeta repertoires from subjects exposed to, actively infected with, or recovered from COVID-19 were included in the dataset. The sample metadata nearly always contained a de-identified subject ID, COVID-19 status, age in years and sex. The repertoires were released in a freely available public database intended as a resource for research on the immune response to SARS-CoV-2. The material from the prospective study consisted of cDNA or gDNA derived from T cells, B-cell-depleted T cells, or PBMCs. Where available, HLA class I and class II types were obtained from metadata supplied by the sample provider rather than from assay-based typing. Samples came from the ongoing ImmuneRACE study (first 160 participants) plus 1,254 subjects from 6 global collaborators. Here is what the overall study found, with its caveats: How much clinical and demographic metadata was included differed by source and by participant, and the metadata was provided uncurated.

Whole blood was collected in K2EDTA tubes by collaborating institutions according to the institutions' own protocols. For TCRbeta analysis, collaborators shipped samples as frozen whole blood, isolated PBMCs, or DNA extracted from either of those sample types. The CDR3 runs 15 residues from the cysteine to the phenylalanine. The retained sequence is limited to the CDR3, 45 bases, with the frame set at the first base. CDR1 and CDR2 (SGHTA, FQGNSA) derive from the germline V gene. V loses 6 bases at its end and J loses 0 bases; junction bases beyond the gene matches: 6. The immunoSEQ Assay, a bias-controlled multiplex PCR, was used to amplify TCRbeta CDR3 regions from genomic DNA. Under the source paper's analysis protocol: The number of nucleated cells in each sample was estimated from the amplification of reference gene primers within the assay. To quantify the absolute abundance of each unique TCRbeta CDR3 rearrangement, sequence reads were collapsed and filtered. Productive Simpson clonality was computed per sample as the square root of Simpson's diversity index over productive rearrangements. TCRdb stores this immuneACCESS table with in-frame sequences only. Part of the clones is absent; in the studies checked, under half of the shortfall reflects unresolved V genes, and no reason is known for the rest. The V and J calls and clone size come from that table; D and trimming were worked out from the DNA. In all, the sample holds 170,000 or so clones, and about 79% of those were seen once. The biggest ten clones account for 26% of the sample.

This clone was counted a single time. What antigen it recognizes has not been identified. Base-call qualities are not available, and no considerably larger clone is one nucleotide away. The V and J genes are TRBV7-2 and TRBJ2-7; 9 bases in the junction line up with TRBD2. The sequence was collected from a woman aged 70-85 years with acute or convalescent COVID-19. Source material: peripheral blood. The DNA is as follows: TGTGCCAGCAGTGGAGTTAGCGGGAGCTCCTACGAGCAGTACTTC. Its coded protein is CASSGVSGSSYEQYF. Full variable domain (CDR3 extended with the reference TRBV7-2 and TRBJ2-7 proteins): GAGVSQSPSNKVTEKGKDVELRCDPISGHTALYWYRQSLGQGLEFLIYFQGNSAPDKSGLPSDRFSAERTGGSVSTLTIQRTQQEDSAVYLCASSGVSGSSYEQYFGPGTRLTVT.